This T cell receptor beta chain was profiled in a study of blood T cells in healthy people across ages. At least ten counts were recorded for this clonotype. Its target is unknown. Next came a second PCR, run for about 7 to 12 cycles, which used a sample-barcoded 5' primer along with a J-beta primer mix. Every cDNA molecule bore a tag from a template-switch adaptor containing 12 random nucleotides. TCRdb analysed the 5' RACE reads with MiXCR anew, one entry per CDR3 protein. The sample consists of some 700,000 distinct CDR3 sequences, about a fifth of them appearing once. The CDR3 is 14 residues long. Germline V gene data show CDR1 as SGDLS and CDR2 as YYNGEE. Trimming removed 0 bases from V and 5 bases from J, with 11 bases in between. Study results and limitations: Estimates based on one million T cells were treated as lower bounds. With donor CMV status unknown, expanded clonotype changes were possibly confounded. Roughly linear age-related decline in beta diversity appeared, significant by age roughly 40.

This clonotype was obtained from a man aged 65-85 years in good health. This chain joins TRBV9 and TRBJ1-1; perhaps TRBD1 as D (5 bases). The sequenced sample consisted of blood. The CDR3 DNA sequence: TGTGCCAGCAGCGTAGCTCTGGGGGTTACTGAAGCTTTCTTT. It is translated as CASSVALGVTEAFF.